Following are 27 T cell receptor beta chains from one sample sequenced in a study of early T cells in non-severe SARS-CoV-2 infection. TCRdb reprocessed the 5' RACE reads via MiXCR and lists one record per CDR3 protein. The repertoire consists of tens of thousands of distinct CDR3 sequences, with roughly 13% occurring once and the leading ten covering roughly 8.3%. Sequences were obtained from whole blood. The receptors shown here come from an adult who was a healthcare worker with PCR-confirmed SARS-CoV-2 infection or an uninfected control (not recorded which).

This clonotype was observed at least ten times. The chain uses TRBV7-3 and TRBJ2-5; a possible D gene is TRBD2 (6 bases). Deletions cut 1 base from V and 9 bases from J, with 15 bases between. CDR1 SGHTA and CDR2 FQGTGA come from the germline V gene. CDR3 length: 14 residues. The CDR3 here is CASSLIGGREPQYF. In nucleotides, the CDR3 is TGTGCCAGCAGCTTAATCGGCGGCCGGGAGCCCCAGTACTTC.

Many counts were recorded for this clonotype. The V and J genes are TRBV6-2 or TRBV6-3 and TRBJ1-4; D is ambiguous. This CDR3 has 16 amino acids. The germline gives CDR1 MNHEY, CDR2 SVGEGT. V dropped 7 bases and J dropped 0 bases, with 15 bases sitting between them. The CDR3: CASTRVYQSTNEKLFF. CDR3 in DNA: TGTGCCAGCACCAGAGTCTACCAGTCAACTAATGAAAAACTGTTTTTT.

This clonotype was seen a handful of times. V is TRBV21-1 and J is TRBJ1-5; the table gives TRBD1 as D, unverified against the DNA. TRBV21-1 is a known pseudogene. The CDR3 contains 17 residues. The CDR3 nucleotides read TGTGCCAGCAGCAAAGCCTTGGACAGGGGGAGCAATCAGCCCCAGCATTTT. Translated: CASSKALDRGSNQPQHF.

This clonotype turned up a few times. The rearrangement joins TRBV6-1 to TRBJ2-3, with 11 bases that match TRBD2. V shed 3 bases and J 1 base; nucleotides not matched to a gene: 6. The CDR3 is 17 residues long. The germline V gene encodes CDR1 MNHNS and CDR2 SASEGT. CDR3 in amino acids: CASSDPMGLAGTDTQYF. In nucleotides, the CDR3 is TGTGCCAGCAGTGACCCGATGGGACTAGCGGGCACAGATACGCAGTATTTT.

The chain combines TRBV9 with TRBJ1-6, with D perhaps matching TRBD1 (6 bases). This CDR3 is built from 16 residues. Germline V gene sequence: CDR1 SGDLS, CDR2 YYNGEE. Trimming stripped 5 bases from V and 7 bases from J, with 19 bases between. For the CDR3, the DNA is TGTGCCAGCAGTCCCTCAGGGGCTCTGAACAATTCACCCCTCCACTTT. It translates to CASSPSGALNNSPLHF.

In its sample, this clonotype was seen a few times. This sequence joins TRBV20-1 and TRBJ2-4; a possible D gene is TRBD2 (5 bases). V lost 5 bases, J lost 0 bases, and 17 bases lay in between. The CDR3 spans 16 residues. Germline CDR1 and CDR2: DFQATT and SNEGSKA (reference sequence). The CDR3 coding sequence is TGCAGTGCTTCTGGACTTGGCGTAATAGCCAAAAACATTCAGTACTTC. Its protein product is CSASGLGVIAKNIQYF.

This clonotype was recorded at least ten times. The chain is built from TRBV7-6 and TRBJ2-5; TRBD2 might be the D (6 bases). The CDR3 is 14 residues long. Trimming removed 6 bases at V and 6 bases at J, with 17 bases between. Germline CDR1 and CDR2: SGHVS and FNYEAQ. CDR3 bases: TGTGCCAGCAGACCGAGCGGACTAAGCCAGACCCAGTACTTC. Translating it yields CASRPSGLSQTQYF.

This clonotype was detected a few times. This chain links TRBV11-2 with TRBJ1-3, with D unclear. V shed 5 bases and J shed 4 bases, with 12 bases lying between them. CDR1 is SGHAT and CDR2 is FQNNGV in the germline V gene. The CDR3 spans 14 residues. The CDR3 loop reads CASSPSSTGNTIYF. DNA of the CDR3: TGTGCCAGCAGCCCCTCCTCTACAGGAAACACCATATATTTT. Using reference TRBV11-2 and TRBJ1-3 for the parts outside the CDR3, the full variable domain is EAGVAQSPRYKIIEKRQSVAFWCNPISGHATLYWYQQILGQGPKLLIQFQNNGVVDDSQLPKDRFSAERLKGVDSTLKIQPAKLEDSAVYLCASSPSSTGNTIYFGEGSWLTVV.

This clonotype has more than one count but fewer than ten. The rearrangement uses TRBV5-1 and TRBJ2-3; TRBD2 matches at 13 bases. The germline CDR1 and CDR2 sequences are SGHRS and YFSETQ. The ends lost 4 bases at V and 7 bases at J; junction bases unmatched: 6. The CDR3 loop spans 15 amino acids. The CDR3: CASSGTSGTRNTQYF. DNA of the CDR3: TGCGCCAGCAGCGGGACTAGCGGGACGAGAAATACGCAGTATTTT.

The V call is TRBV28, the J call TRBJ2-1, with TRBD2 as a possible D gene (5 bases). CDR3 length: 13 residues. The V and J ends lost 3 bases and 10 bases respectively, with 13 bases between them. Germline CDR1 and CDR2: MDHEN and SYDVKM. The CDR3 DNA follows: TGTGCCAGCAGTTTCCCCGGGGTAGCCGAGCAGTTCTTC. This sequence encodes CASSFPGVAEQFF. Full variable domain (outside the CDR3, taken from reference TRBV28 and TRBJ2-1): DVKVTQSSRYLVKRTGEKVFLECVQDMDHENMFWYRQDPGLGLRLIYFSYDVKMKEKGDIPEGYSVSREKKERFSLILESASTNQTSMYLCASSFPGVAEQFFGPGTRLTVL.

This clonotype was seen more than once but under ten times. This chain uses TRBV20-1 with TRBJ2-3, with 14 nucleotides matching TRBD2. V gave up 5 bases and J gave up 6 bases; unmatched junction bases: 10. The CDR3 loop spans 16 amino acids. Per germline, CDR1 DFQATT and CDR2 SNEGSKA (reference sequence). CDR3 residues: CSASRTSGRSVDTQYF. The CDR3 region has the DNA TGCAGTGCTTCACGGACTAGCGGGAGGTCGGTCGATACGCAGTATTTT.

This clonotype was counted many times. The CDR3 nucleotides are TGTGCCAGCAGTTGGGGACTCCGGAACACCGGGGAGCTGTTTTTT. Its translation is CASSWGLRNTGELFF. The chain employs TRBV2 and TRBJ2-2; possible D gene TRBD2, 6 bases. Trimming left V 5 bases short and J 1 base short, with 11 bases between. This CDR3 contains 15 residues. Germline V gives CDR1 SNHLY, CDR2 FYNNEI.

This clonotype was seen more than once but under ten times. This chain joins TRBV9 and TRBJ2-2; 7 nucleotides line up with TRBD2. Trimming took 2 bases from V and 5 from J; bases not matched to a gene: 3. The CDR3 is 14 amino acids. CDR1 is SGDLS, CDR2 YYNGEE, per germline. The CDR3 loop reads CASSVDGGTGELFF. In nucleotides, the CDR3 is TGTGCCAGCAGCGTCGACGGGGGGACCGGGGAGCTGTTTTTT.

This clonotype was counted many times. The chain joins TRBV29-1 to TRBJ2-2, with TRBD1 identical over 10 bases. J was trimmed by 5 bases and V by 7 bases; bases with no gene match: 1. Germline-derived CDR1 and CDR2 are SQVTM and ANQGSEA. The CDR3 runs to 12 residues. The CDR3 protein is CSADRGTGELFF. In DNA form, the CDR3 reads TGCAGCGCGGACAGGGGGACCGGGGAGCTGTTTTTT.

This clonotype has a handful of counts. The gene calls are TRBV29-1 and TRBJ2-5, with 7 nucleotides matching TRBD2. The CDR3 spans 13 residues. The V gene end was trimmed by 3 bases and the J gene end by 5 bases; junction bases not matched to a gene: 6. Germline-derived CDR1 and CDR2 are SQVTM and ANQGSEA. CDR3 region: CSVERGSRETQYF. CDR3 bases: TGCAGCGTTGAGCGCGGGAGCCGGGAGACCCAGTACTTC. The full variable domain, completed using reference TRBV29-1 and TRBJ2-5, is SAVISQKPSRDICQRGTSLTIQCQVDSQVTMMFWYRQQPGQSLTLIATANQGSEATYESGFVIDKFPISRPNLTFSTLTVSNMSPEDSSIYLCSVERGSRETQYFGPGTRLLVL.

This chain connects TRBV28 to TRBJ2-5, with TRBD2 matching 7 bases. The CDR3 sequence is 17 residues long. Trimming cost V 3 bases and J 5 bases; bases outside gene matches: 15. In germline, CDR1 is MDHEN, CDR2 SYDVKM. The CDR3 DNA reads as TGTGCCAGCAGTTTCCCAAACGGGCTAGCGGCTCCCGAGACCCAGTACTTC. Translated: CASSFPNGLAAPETQYF. Filled out from reference TRBV28 and TRBJ2-5, the complete variable domain reads DVKVTQSSRYLVKRTGEKVFLECVQDMDHENMFWYRQDPGLGLRLIYFSYDVKMKEKGDIPEGYSVSREKKERFSLILESASTNQTSMYLCASSFPNGLAAPETQYFGPGTRLLVL.

This clonotype has more than one count but fewer than ten. This chain uses TRBV7-2 with TRBJ1-5; D possibly corresponds to TRBD1 (5 bases). The germline gives CDR1 SGHTA, CDR2 FQGNSA. Deletions cut 3 bases from V and 11 bases from J, with 17 bases between. The CDR3 totals 14 residues. The CDR3 nucleotides are TGTGCCAGCAGCTTCCGGGGCCCTACCGGGACCCAGCATTTT. Translation: CASSFRGPTGTQHF.

This clonotype was observed many times. The chain is built from TRBV27 and TRBJ2-1; D gene unclear. Germline assignment: CDR1 MNHEY and CDR2 SMNVEV (reference sequence). V shed 8 bases and J shed 4 bases, with 21 bases lying between them. The CDR3 length is 16 residues. CDR3 sequence reads: CASAYAARRLYNEQFF. As DNA, the CDR3 is TGTGCCAGCGCCTACGCCGCGAGACGCCTTTACAATGAGCAGTTCTTC.

CDR3 nucleotides: TGTGCCAGCAGCTCCCTACGGACTAGCGAGAACTCCTACGAGCAGTACTTC. This gives the protein CASSSLRTSENSYEQYF. The genes are TRBV7-3 and TRBJ2-7; 9 bases fit TRBD2. With V trimmed by 4 bases and J by 0 bases, 10 bases remained unmatched. CDR3 length equals 17 residues. Germline V CDR1 and CDR2: SGHTA, FQGTGA.

CDR3 sequence: CASSPRLAGDEQYF. The CDR3 nucleotides are TGTGCCAGCAGCCCGCGACTAGCGGGGGACGAGCAGTACTTC. The chain joins TRBV11-1 to TRBJ2-7, with 12 bases that match TRBD2. This CDR3 contains 14 residues. J was trimmed by 5 bases and V by 5 bases; bases with no gene match: 4. In germline, CDR1 is SGHAT, CDR2 FQDESV (reference sequence).

By its share, this clonotype is medium-sized. V usage is TRBV7-6 and J usage is TRBJ2-5, with D possibly TRBD2 on 5 matching bases. Germline V gene lookup returns CDR1 SGHVS and CDR2 FNYEAQ. V was clipped by 2 bases and J by 4 bases, with 5 bases between them. The CDR3 loop spans 12 amino acids. CDR3 DNA: TGTGCCAGCAGCTTACGGGGAGAGACCCAGTACTTC. It codes for CASSLRGETQYF.

This clonotype came up a few times. The chain links TRBV18 to TRBJ1-4; no firm D call. Trimming took 2 bases from V and 8 from J, leaving 6 bases between them. The CDR3 spans 12 residues. The germline V gene encodes CDR1 KGHSH and CDR2 LQKENI. This CDR3 reads CASSPSEEKLFF. Written as DNA, the CDR3 is TGTGCCAGCTCACCATCGGAGGAAAAACTGTTTTTT.

J is TRBJ2-5 and V is TRBV12-3 or TRBV12-4; unclear D gene. The CDR3 has 15 residues. V gave up 2 bases and J gave up 5 bases, with 15 bases separating them. The CDR3 DNA follows: TGTGCCAGCAGTTTACTAGGGTCCTCCGGGGAGACCCAGTACTTC. This encodes CASSLLGSSGETQYF.

The chain combines TRBV7-2 with TRBJ2-7, with D perhaps TRBD1 or TRBD2 (6 bases each). Germline CDR1 is SGHTA and CDR2 is FQGNSA. Between the trimmed V and J ends, which lost 1 base and 6 bases, there was a span of 10 bases. CDR3 length: 13 amino acids. CDR3 in amino acids: CASSLGGGSEQYF. The CDR3 bases are TGTGCCAGCAGCTTAGGAGGGGGGAGCGAGCAGTACTTC.

This clonotype appeared many times. The chain joins TRBV5-5 to TRBJ2-7; D is undetermined. CDR3 length equals 14 residues. The germline V gene has CDR1 SGHKS and CDR2 YYEKEE (reference sequence). The V end lost 4 bases, the J end lost 4 bases, and 15 bases lay between the germline ends. CDR3 DNA: TGTGCCAGCAGCCTCGGAGCAAAGTCGTACGAGCAGTACTTC. This gives the protein CASSLGAKSYEQYF.

This clonotype was seen ten or more times. The chain employs TRBV28 and TRBJ2-1, with D possibly TRBD2 on 6 matching bases. The CDR3 runs 17 residues. Germline V gene data show CDR1 as MDHEN and CDR2 as SYDVKM. Trimming took off 2 bases at V and 0 bases at J, with 14 bases between the two ends. CDR3 coding DNA: TGTGCCAGCAGTTTACCCCTACTCGGGAGCTCCTACAATGAGCAGTTCTTC. Translation gives CASSLPLLGSSYNEQFF.

The sample holds a few counts of this clonotype. The rearrangement joins TRBV7-6 to TRBJ1-3; 7 nucleotides line up with TRBD1. Per germline, CDR1 SGHVS and CDR2 FNYEAQ. The J segment lost 8 bases and the V segment lost 0 bases, leaving 1 base of the junction unmatched. The CDR3 contains 13 residues. The chain's CDR3 is CASSLARGDTIYF. CDR3 DNA sequence: TGTGCCAGCAGCTTAGCCAGGGGGGACACCATATATTTT.